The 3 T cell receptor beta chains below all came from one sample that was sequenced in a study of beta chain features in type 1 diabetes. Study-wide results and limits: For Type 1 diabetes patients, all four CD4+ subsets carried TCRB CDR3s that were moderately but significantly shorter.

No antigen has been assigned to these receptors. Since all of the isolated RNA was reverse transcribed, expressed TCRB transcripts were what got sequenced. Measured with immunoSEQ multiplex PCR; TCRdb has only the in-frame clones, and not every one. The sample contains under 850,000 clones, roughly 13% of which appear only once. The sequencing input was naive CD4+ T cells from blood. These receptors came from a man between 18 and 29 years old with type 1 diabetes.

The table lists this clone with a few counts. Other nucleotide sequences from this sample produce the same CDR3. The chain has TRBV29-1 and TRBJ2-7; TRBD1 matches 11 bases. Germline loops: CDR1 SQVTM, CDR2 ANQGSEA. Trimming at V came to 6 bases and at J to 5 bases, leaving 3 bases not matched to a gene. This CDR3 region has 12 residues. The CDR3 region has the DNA TGCAGCGTCGGACAGGGGGCTGACGAGCAGTACTTC. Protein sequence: CSVGQGADEQYF.

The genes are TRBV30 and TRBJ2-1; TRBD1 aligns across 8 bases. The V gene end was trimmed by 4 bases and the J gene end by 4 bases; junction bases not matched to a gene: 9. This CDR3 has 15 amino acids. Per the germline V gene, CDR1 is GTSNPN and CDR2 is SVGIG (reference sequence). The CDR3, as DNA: TGTGCCTGGACACTTGCGGACAGGGATTACAATGAGCAGTTCTTC. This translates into CAWTLADRDYNEQFF.

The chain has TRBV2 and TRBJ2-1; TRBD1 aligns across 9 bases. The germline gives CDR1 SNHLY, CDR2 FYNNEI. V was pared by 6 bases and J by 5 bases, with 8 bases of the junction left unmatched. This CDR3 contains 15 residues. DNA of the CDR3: TGTGCCAGCAGGATGGGGACAGGGATTGACAATGAGCAGTTCTTC. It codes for CASRMGTGIDNEQFF.